Shown below are 19 T cell receptor beta chains from a single sample sequenced in a study of long-term antiretroviral therapy in people with HIV (dated by TCRdb to the early 2020s). The immunoSEQ hsTCRB v3.0 assay was used at survey level resolution to sequence the TRB variable region. In TCRdb, the immuneACCESS table is reduced to in-frame sequences with V and J assigned. These tables do not hold every clone; where another copy was compared, an unresolved V gene accounts for under half, and the others remain unexplained. This sample comprises 30,000 to 50,000 clones, approximately 85% of them detected only once. Over 5.5% of the sample comes from the top ten. The specimen was unsorted PBMCs, collected 3.1 years after starting antiretroviral therapy. The source of these receptors is a woman aged 45-65 years with HIV.

V usage is TRBV7-9 and J usage is TRBJ2-1, with 7 bases identical to TRBD2. The junction had 14 bases not matched to a gene; V was cut back by 4 bases and J by 8 bases. The CDR3 is made up of 16 amino acids. Germline CDR1 SEHNR, CDR2 FQNEAQ (reference sequence). The CDR3 sequence is CASSSQAGSPSDEQFF. In DNA, the CDR3 is TGTGCCAGCAGCTCACAAGCGGGGTCTCCCTCGGATGAGCAGTTCTTC.

Note on this clone: The germline gene is not matched at one end of the junction; a read error may be the cause. The V gene is TRBV7-9, the J gene TRBJ2-5; 12 bases line up with TRBD2. The CDR3 has 14 residues. CDR1 SEHNR and CDR2 FQNEAQ come from the germline V gene (reference sequence). The CDR3 DNA reads as TGTGCCAGCAGCCTAGCGGGGGGGTTTGAGACCCAGTACTTC. It codes for CASSLAGGFETQYF.

The V and J genes are TRBV5-6 and TRBJ1-2; maybe TRBD1 (5 bases). V lost 3 bases to trimming and J lost 8 bases, with 17 bases between them. CDR3 size: 14 residues. Germline V CDR1 and CDR2: SGHDT, YYEEEE. The CDR3 nucleotides are TGTGCCAGCAGCTATAGCAGGGTGGGTGGCGGCTACACCTTC. Protein: CASSYSRVGGGYTF.

The CDR3 DNA is TGCGCCAGCAGCCAAGTCGGTAGAGCACCCGATCCAGATACGCAGTATTTT. Its translation is CASSQVGRAPDPDTQYF. This sequence joins TRBV4-1 and TRBJ2-3, with D unclear. CDR1 is MGHRA and CDR2 is YSYEKL in the germline V gene. The CDR3 totals 17 residues. V lost 1 base and J lost 4, with 18 bases in between.

CDR3 region: CASSVEQGAGGELFF. CDR3 coding DNA: TGTGCCAGCAGCGTAGAACAGGGGGCTGGCGGGGAGCTGTTTTTT. The chain combines TRBV5-4 with TRBJ2-2, with 9 bases lining up with TRBD1. Germline V gene data show CDR1 as SGHNT and CDR2 as YYREEE (reference sequence). With 4 bases clipped from V and 7 bases from J, the junction kept 8 bases outside the gene matches. This CDR3 spans 15 amino acids.

The rearrangement joins TRBV9 to TRBJ2-5; 16 nucleotides match TRBD2. The trim removed 3 bases at V and 5 bases at J, leaving 7 bases unmatched. In germline, CDR1 is SGDLS, CDR2 YYNGEE. This CDR3 contains 17 residues. The CDR3 nucleotides are TGTGCCAGCAGCGGAGGGACTAGCGGGGGGGCAGGGGAGACCCAGTACTTC. This sequence encodes CASSGGTSGGAGETQYF. Together with reference TRBV9 and TRBJ2-5, the CDR3 gives the full variable domain: DSGVTQTPKHLITATGQRVTLRCSPRSGDLSVYWYQQSLDQGLQFLIQYYNGEERAKGNILERFSAQQFPDLHSELNLSSLELGDSALYFCASSGGTSGGAGETQYFGPGTRLLVL.

The chain couples TRBV4-2 to TRBJ1-1; 7 bases agree with TRBD1. The germline V gene encodes CDR1 LGHNA and CDR2 YNFKEQ. The CDR3 consists of 19 residues. V lost 0 bases to trimming and J lost 1 base; unmatched junction nucleotides: 14. The DNA of the CDR3 is TGTGCCAGCAGCCAAGAAGGCCCTTTACTTCAGGGGGAGAACACTGAAGCTTTCTTT. Translated, it gives CASSQEGPLLQGENTEAFF.

This clone was counted only a few times. This chain connects TRBV9 to TRBJ1-1, with TRBD1 as a possible D gene (5 bases). The CDR3 has 15 amino acids. The V and J ends lost 0 bases and 3 bases respectively, with 12 bases between them. Germline lookup yields CDR1 SGDLS and CDR2 YYNGEE. The CDR3 spells CASSVDAGSDTEAFF. The CDR3 nucleotides are TGTGCCAGCAGCGTAGACGCAGGGTCGGACACTGAAGCTTTCTTT.

The V call is TRBV20-1, the J call TRBJ1-1; D is unclear. Deletions cut 0 bases from V and 10 bases from J, with 9 bases between. Germline V gives CDR1 DFQATT, CDR2 SNEGSKA (reference sequence). CDR3 size: 11 residues. CDR3 in amino acids: CSARDRRGAFF. CDR3 sequence (DNA): TGCAGTGCTAGAGATAGGCGGGGAGCTTTCTTT.

In its sample, this clone was seen a few times. The rearrangement links TRBV6-5 to TRBJ1-1; D ambiguous. The CDR3 extends over 13 amino acids. The germline CDR1 and CDR2 sequences are MNHEY and SVGAGI. V lost 6 bases to trimming and J lost 1 base, with 9 bases between them. Here the CDR3 DNA reads TGTGCCAGCAGCCCCAGCTGGAACACTGAAGCTTTCTTT. It encodes CASSPSWNTEAFF.

This clone was counted between two and nine times. The rearrangement uses TRBV7-9 and TRBJ2-7; 9 bases fit TRBD1. CDR1 SEHNR and CDR2 FQNEAQ come from the germline V gene (reference sequence). J lost 13 bases, V lost 5 bases, and 9 bases had no gene match. The CDR3 totals 12 residues. The CDR3 loop reads CASSQTGTGIYF. CDR3 coding DNA: TGTGCCAGCAGCCAGACCGGGACAGGGATATACTTC.

As DNA, the CDR3 is TGTGCCAGCAGACAGGGGCCTAACTATGGCTACACCTTC. It is translated as CASRQGPNYGYTF. The chain has TRBV2 and TRBJ1-2, with 7 positions matching TRBD1. V dropped 6 bases and J dropped 0; count of bases not matched to a gene: 1. The CDR3 loop spans 13 amino acids. Germline-derived CDR1 and CDR2 are SNHLY and FYNNEI. The entire variable domain, with the rest obtained from reference TRBV2 and TRBJ1-2, is as follows: EPEVTQTPSHQVTQMGQEVILRCVPISNHLYFYWYRQILGQKVEFLVSFYNNEISEKSEIFDDQFSVERPDGSNFTLKIRSTKLEDSAMYFCASRQGPNYGYTFGSGTRLTVV.

V usage is TRBV11-2 and J usage is TRBJ1-6, with unresolved D. This CDR3 is built from 16 residues. In germline, CDR1 is SGHAT, CDR2 FQNNGV. Trimming took 2 bases from V and 6 from J, leaving 14 bases between them. The CDR3 sequence is CASSLFKMGGNSPLHF. CDR3 coding DNA: TGTGCCAGCAGCTTATTTAAGATGGGCGGTAATTCACCCCTCCACTTT.

The rearrangement uses TRBV19 and TRBJ2-7; a possible D gene is TRBD2 (5 bases). Looked up from germline, CDR1 is LNHDA and CDR2 is SQIVND (reference sequence). V lost 0 bases to trimming and J lost 0 bases, with 9 bases between them. This CDR3 comprises 15 residues. Here the CDR3 reads CASSIDHGSSYEQYF. The CDR3 nucleotides are TGTGCCAGTAGTATAGATCATGGGAGCTCCTACGAGCAGTACTTC.

The CDR3, as DNA: TGTGCCAGCAGCTCCGAAACGTATGGCTACACCTTC. Translation gives CASSSETYGYTF. The J gene is TRBJ1-2, the V gene TRBV7-2; D is unresolved. CDR1 and CDR2 from the germline V gene are SGHTA and FQGNSA. The CDR3 has 12 amino acids. Trimming removed 4 bases at V and 5 bases at J, with 8 bases between.

The chain joins TRBV5-6 to TRBJ1-6, with 8 bases matching TRBD1. Germline V lookup: CDR1 SGHDT, CDR2 YYEEEE. The CDR3 has 16 amino acids. With 3 bases clipped from V and 4 bases from J, the junction kept 6 bases outside the gene matches. The DNA of the CDR3 is TGTGCCAGCAGCTCGGGACAGGCGGGATATAATTCACCCCTCCACTTT. Its protein product is CASSSGQAGYNSPLHF.

The gene calls are TRBV14 and TRBJ1-1; D is unclear. Germline-derived CDR1 and CDR2 are SGHDN and FVKESK. This CDR3 region has 12 residues. Trimming took 0 bases from V and 8 from J, leaving 7 bases between them. The DNA of the CDR3 is TGTGCCAGCAGCCAAGAGAGGTTCGAAGCTTTCTTT. This gives the protein CASSQERFEAFF.

The CDR3 DNA follows: TGTGCCAGCAGCTCAACAAGGGGGTACACCGGGGAGCTGTTTTTT. It encodes CASSSTRGYTGELFF. The rearrangement uses TRBV7-9 and TRBJ2-2; D might be TRBD1 (6 bases). Looked up from germline, CDR1 is SEHNR and CDR2 is FQNEAQ (reference sequence). The CDR3 contains 15 residues. V lost 4 bases to trimming and J lost 3 bases, with 12 bases between them.

This chain connects TRBV5-1 to TRBJ2-7, with 11 nucleotides matching TRBD1. The ends lost 1 base at V and 4 bases at J; junction bases unmatched: 4. CDR1 SGHRS and CDR2 YFSETQ come from the germline V gene. The CDR3 loop spans 15 amino acids. CDR3 sequence (DNA): TGCGCCAGCAGCTTGTGGACAGGGGGCAATTACGAGCAGTACTTC. Protein product: CASSLWTGGNYEQYF.